This is a list of T cell receptor beta chains from one sample in a study of vaccination and CD4 T cells after COVID-19. What these receptors recognize is not known. TCRdb reprocessed the PCR reads via MiXCR and lists one record per CDR3 protein. The table shows 15,000 to 20,000 distinct CDR3 sequences, with nearly 55% occurring only once. Sequencing used CD4+ T cells from blood, cultured in vitro, obtained before SARS-CoV-2 vaccination. These receptor sequences come from a human donor who had recovered from COVID-19. CDR3s include the opening cysteine and the closing phenylalanine or tryptophan. D genes are given only for firm matches. Size tells how often a clone was seen (once, few, many) or the class of an expanded clone, and some rows leave it out.

clone size,V gene,D gene,CDR3 protein
few,TRBV2,NA,CASRPGANVLTF
NA,TRBV20-1,TRBD2,CSAPLSGSFHEQYF
NA,TRBV29-1,NA,CSADGYTF
once,TRBV12-3/TRBV12-4,TRBD1,CASSPSRDRSSYEQYF
NA,TRBV20-1,TRBD2,CSARGGLADYEQYF
once,TRBV28,NA,CASSSTGANYEQYF
NA,TRBV20-1,NA,CSAYDSINGDGELFF
NA,TRBV20-1,NA,CSARDPGPLGYNEQFF
NA,TRBV18,TRBD1,CASSLDRAQETQYF
NA,TRBV11-2,TRBD2,CASSLGGVGETQYF
NA,TRBV20-1,NA,CSAHPNNQPQHF
NA,TRBV6-2/TRBV6-3,TRBD2,CASSGLAGGPLTGELFF
few,TRBV20-1,NA,CSATTGLRVSGQPQHF
NA,TRBV2,TRBD1,CASRGQGAGNTIYF
NA,TRBV6-1,TRBD1,CASSEKLRTGSNYGYTF
large,TRBV18,TRBD1,CASSARQGAFF
NA,TRBV7-3,TRBD2,CASSRGSSYNEQFF
NA,TRBV20-1,TRBD1,CSARPDRASYEQYF
NA,TRBV27,TRBD1,CASRRGLRDTEAFF
once,TRBV19,TRBD1,CASSPSMGGTGRETQYF
NA,TRBV5-1,TRBD2,CASSSGTSGSVNEQFF
NA,TRBV20-1,NA,CSARDLAGSSYNSPLHF
NA,TRBV20-1,NA,CSAKDGRSGTDTQYF
few,TRBV20-1,NA,CSAREFSNQPQHF
NA,TRBV2,NA,CASTAFSNYGYTF
NA,TRBV20-1,NA,CSADIKNEQFF
NA,TRBV12-3/TRBV12-4,NA,CASRPGTAANYGYTF
NA,TRBV6-2/TRBV6-3,TRBD1,CASSHSRQGNIAKNIQYF
NA,TRBV23-1,NA,CASSQSKASFGYTF